The 20 T cell receptor beta chains below all came from one sample that was sequenced in a study of cytomegalovirus exposure and HLA in healthy donors. Primers for the PCR totalled 60 Vbeta and 13 Jbeta. Sequenced by immunoSEQ multiplex PCR; TCRdb stores in-frame clones only, minus some. The sample features 180,000 or so clones, with 0.65% to 0.75% in its top ten. Source material: PBMCs. All receptors come from a boy aged 5-17 years in good health and CMV-seronegative.

The chain carries TRBV4-1 and TRBJ1-5, with 8 bases identical to TRBD1. The V segment lost 5 bases and the J segment 9 bases; nucleotides outside the gene matches: 12. Germline V CDR1 and CDR2: MGHRA, YSYEKL. The CDR3 extends over 15 amino acids. The CDR3 DNA sequence: TGCGCCAGCAGCTACGGACAGGGAGGACTGGGGCCCCAGCATTTT. This translates into CASSYGQGGLGPQHF.

The rearrangement links TRBV15 to TRBJ2-5; 9 bases align to TRBD2. The germline CDR1 and CDR2 sequences are LNHNV and YYDKDF (reference sequence). With V trimmed by 1 base and J by 5 bases, 2 bases remained unmatched. The CDR3 loop spans 14 amino acids. Written as DNA, the CDR3 is TGTGCCACCAGCAGAGCCACTAGCGGGGAGACCCAGTACTTC. It specifies CATSRATSGETQYF.

V is TRBV7-2 and J is TRBJ1-1; possible D gene TRBD1, 5 bases. The CDR3 is 13 amino acids. Germline-derived CDR1 and CDR2 are SGHTA and FQGNSA. Trimming took 5 bases from V and 1 from J, leaving 8 bases between them. The DNA of the CDR3 is TGTGCCAGCAGCAGGGGCCCGAACACTGAAGCTTTCTTT. Encoded protein: CASSRGPNTEAFF.

The CDR3 loop reads CSPGQGNEQYF. For the CDR3, the DNA is TGCAGTCCGGGACAGGGTAACGAGCAGTACTTC. This chain connects TRBV20-1 to TRBJ2-7, with 9 positions matching TRBD1. This CDR3 is 11 amino acids long. Germline CDR1 is DFQATT and CDR2 is SNEGSKA (reference sequence). With V trimmed by 8 bases and J by 5 bases, 4 bases remained unmatched.

The chain joins TRBV11-2 to TRBJ1-6; TRBD1 is a possible D gene (5 bases). CDR3 size: 11 residues. Trimming pared 4 bases from V and 14 bases from J, leaving 9 bases between. CDR1 SGHAT and CDR2 FQNNGV come from the germline V gene. CDR3 residues: CASSSGGALHF. Here the CDR3 DNA reads TGTGCCAGCAGCTCCGGGGGGGCCCTCCACTTT.

V is TRBV27 and J is TRBJ2-3; D not certain. The V end was cut by 8 bases, the J end by 1 base, with 19 bases between. The CDR3 has 16 residues. Per the germline V gene, CDR1 is MNHEY and CDR2 is SMNVEV (reference sequence). The CDR3 DNA sequence: TGTGCCAGCTGGGCTTTGGGCGAAATGGGCACAGATACGCAGTATTTT. Translating it yields CASWALGEMGTDTQYF.

The V and J genes are TRBV4-2 and TRBJ2-1; TRBD2 aligns across 8 bases. The length of the CDR3 is 15 residues. Germline lookup yields CDR1 LGHNA and CDR2 YNFKEQ. Losses at the gene ends were 0 bases for V and 8 bases for J; bases not matched to a gene: 6. CDR3 sequence reads: CASSQEVGGGDEQFF. In DNA, the CDR3 is TGTGCCAGCAGCCAAGAGGTCGGGGGGGGAGATGAGCAGTTCTTC.

CDR3 sequence: CASSIWQGNDEQFF. CDR3 coding DNA: TGTGCCAGTAGTATCTGGCAGGGGAACGATGAGCAGTTCTTC. This chain uses TRBV19 with TRBJ2-1, with D possibly TRBD1 on 6 matching bases. There are 14 residues in the CDR3. Trimming shortened V by 3 bases and J by 8 bases, and 14 bases separated the two germline ends. The germline gives CDR1 LNHDA, CDR2 SQIVND (reference sequence). The variable domain in full, with the rest retrieved from reference TRBV19 and TRBJ2-1, is DGGITQSPKYLFRKEGQNVTLSCEQNLNHDAMYWYRQDPGQGLRLIYYSQIVNDFQKGDIAEGYSVSREKKESFPLTVTSAQKNPTAFYLCASSIWQGNDEQFFGPGTRLTVL.

The chain couples TRBV29-1 to TRBJ1-1; weak D call: TRBD1 (5 bases). Per the germline V gene, CDR1 is SQVTM and CDR2 is ANQGSEA. Between the trimmed V and J ends, which lost 7 bases and 6 bases, there was a span of 21 bases. This CDR3 contains 14 residues. The CDR3 loop is CSALAARGGAEAFF. DNA of the CDR3: TGCAGCGCCCTAGCGGCCCGGGGGGGGGCTGAAGCTTTCTTT.

The J gene is TRBJ2-2, the V gene TRBV7-2; 10 nucleotides align to TRBD2. CDR3 length equals 16 residues. The V gene's germline CDR1 is SGHTA and CDR2 FQGNSA. Trimming cost V 1 base and J 5 bases; bases outside gene matches: 4. The CDR3 sequence is CASSLVAGGRTGELFF. The CDR3 coding sequence is TGTGCCAGCAGCTTAGTAGCGGGGGGTCGTACCGGGGAGCTGTTTTTT.

CDR3 in DNA: TGTGCCAGTATCCCGGGACAGGGGGTAATAGGGTCTGAGCGGGGAACGAATGAGCAGTTCTTC. This codes for CASIPGQGVIGSERGTNEQFF. The chain recombines TRBV28 with TRBJ2-1; 11 nucleotides agree with TRBD1. Unmatched junction bases numbered 29, after V lost 9 bases and J lost 7 bases. This CDR3 is 21 amino acids long. Germline V gives CDR1 MDHEN, CDR2 SYDVKM.

This rearrangement joins TRBV28 to TRBJ1-5; D gene uncertain. The V gene lost 3 bases and the J gene lost 1 base, with 19 bases spanning the gap. The V gene's germline CDR1 is MDHEN and CDR2 SYDVKM. The CDR3 sequence is 18 residues long. The CDR3 here is CASSFEEDSILSNQPQHF. CDR3 DNA sequence: TGTGCCAGCAGTTTTGAGGAGGATAGCATTTTGAGCAATCAGCCCCAGCATTTT.

The chain is built from TRBV4-1 and TRBJ1-2; a weak D match, TRBD1 (6 bases). The germline V and J ends were trimmed by 1 base and 8 bases, with 26 bases remaining between them. CDR3 length equals 18 residues. Germline loops: CDR1 MGHRA, CDR2 YSYEKL. CDR3 residues: CASSQVSGADIGRKGYTF. CDR3 bases: TGCGCCAGCAGCCAAGTTTCAGGGGCAGACATCGGCCGAAAGGGCTACACCTTC.

The chain couples TRBV7-8 to TRBJ1-2; no clear D gene. The CDR3 sequence is 15 residues long. V was trimmed by 0 bases and J by 4 bases, leaving 12 bases between them. The germline V gene encodes CDR1 SGHVS and CDR2 FQNEAQ. The CDR3 nucleotides are TGTGCCAGCAGCTTAGCCCCCACAGAATCCTATGGCTACACCTTC. This sequence encodes CASSLAPTESYGYTF. Full variable domain (outside the CDR3, taken from reference TRBV7-8 and TRBJ1-2): GAGVSQSPRYKVAKRGQDVALRCDPISGHVSLFWYQQALGQGPEFLTYFQNEAQLDKSGLPSDRFFAERPEGSVSTLKIQRTQQEDSAVYLCASSLAPTESYGYTFGSGTRLTVV.

The V call is TRBV7-9, the J call TRBJ1-1; maybe TRBD1 (6 bases). The CDR3 sequence is 15 residues long. Trimming removed 7 bases at V and 0 bases at J, with 15 bases between. Germline V lookup: CDR1 SEHNR, CDR2 FQNEAQ (reference sequence). In DNA, the CDR3 is TGTGCCAGCACCCCCCAGACAGGCTTGAACACTGAAGCTTTCTTT. It is translated as CASTPQTGLNTEAFF.

The CDR3 sequence is CASSEGQGSGNTIYF. The DNA for the CDR3 is TGTGCCAGCAGCGAGGGACAGGGCAGTGGAAACACCATATATTTT. The chain is built from TRBV9 and TRBJ1-3; 9 bases map to TRBD1. The V gene's germline CDR1 is SGDLS and CDR2 YYNGEE. Trimming took 3 bases from V and 3 from J; bases not matched to a gene: 4. The CDR3 length is 15 residues.

The CDR3 loop reads CASSMVGQSNQPQHF. In DNA form, the CDR3 reads TGTGCCAGTAGTATGGTCGGACAGAGCAATCAGCCCCAGCATTTT. J is TRBJ1-5 and V is TRBV19; D may be TRBD1 (6 bases). The V gene's germline CDR1 is LNHDA and CDR2 SQIVND (reference sequence). The CDR3 is made up of 15 amino acids. With 3 bases removed from V and 1 base from J, the gap between germline ends came to 10 bases. Full variable domain (rest looked up from reference TRBV19 and TRBJ1-5): DGGITQSPKYLFRKEGQNVTLSCEQNLNHDAMYWYRQDPGQGLRLIYYSQIVNDFQKGDIAEGYSVSREKKESFPLTVTSAQKNPTAFYLCASSMVGQSNQPQHFGDGTRLSIL.

The gene calls are TRBV6-6 and TRBJ1-1, with D unclear. The CDR3 covers 13 residues. Deletions cut 4 bases from V and 1 base from J, with 7 bases between. Looked up from germline, CDR1 is MNHNY and CDR2 is SVGAGI (reference sequence). The CDR3 bases are TGTGCCAGCAGTTCTCGGGAGAACACTGAAGCTTTCTTT. This codes for CASSSRENTEAFF.

The chain employs TRBV19 and TRBJ2-7; perhaps TRBD1 as D (6 bases). Trimming took 4 bases from V and 0 from J, leaving 13 bases between them. The CDR3 has 15 amino acids. From germline, CDR1 is LNHDA and CDR2 SQIVND (reference sequence). The CDR3: CASSKGTGSSYEQYF. CDR3 bases: TGTGCCAGTAGTAAGGGTACAGGGAGCTCCTACGAGCAGTACTTC.

The chain is built from TRBV5-1 and TRBJ2-5, with 8 bases aligning to TRBD2. The CDR3 has 14 residues. Germline V CDR1 and CDR2: SGHRS, YFSETQ. Losses at the gene ends were 6 bases for V and 4 bases for J; bases not matched to a gene: 8. The CDR3 DNA sequence: TGCGCCAGCACTCCCGGGGGGGTCGGAGAGACCCAGTACTTC. Amino acid sequence: CASTPGGVGETQYF.